Shown below are 7 T cell receptor beta chains from a single sample sequenced in a study of long-term antiretroviral therapy in people with HIV. This was the immunoSEQ v3.0 assay at survey level. The data were produced by immunoSEQ multiplex PCR, yet TCRdb's version contains in-frame clones alone and is incomplete. This sample has around 28,000 clones; about 86% occur once, and the top ten carry approximately 4.8%. The source material was unsorted PBMCs, sampled 0.8 years after starting antiretroviral therapy. These receptors all come from a woman in her 30s with HIV.

The V gene is TRBV18, the J gene TRBJ2-2, with D tentatively TRBD2 (5 bases). The V gene lost 3 bases and the J gene lost 7 bases, with 12 bases spanning the gap. The CDR3 is 14 amino acids. The germline gives CDR1 KGHSH, CDR2 LQKENI. DNA for the CDR3: TGTGCCAGCTCACCCTCTCCCGGGAACGGGGAGCTGTTTTTT. Amino acid sequence: CASSPSPGNGELFF.

V is TRBV4-1 and J is TRBJ1-3; D remains ambiguous. The CDR3 length is 16 residues. CDR1 and CDR2 (germline): MGHRA, YSYEKL. V lost 0 bases and J lost 0, with 9 bases in between. For the CDR3, the DNA is TGCGCCAGCAGCCAAGATCCTTCCTCCTCTGGAAACACCATATATTTT. Translation: CASSQDPSSSGNTIYF.

The chain combines TRBV14 with TRBJ2-2; D possibly corresponds to TRBD1 (5 bases). This CDR3 contains 16 residues. Germline CDR1 is SGHDN and CDR2 is FVKESK. The germline V and J ends were trimmed by 4 bases and 3 bases, with 15 bases remaining between them. As DNA, the CDR3 is TGTGCCAGCAGCCCTTGGTCAGGGTCGGACACCGGGGAGCTGTTTTTT. Protein: CASSPWSGSDTGELFF.

V is TRBV6-1 and J is TRBJ1-5; 9 bases align to TRBD1. This CDR3 spans 22 amino acids. After removal of 2 bases from V and 6 bases from J, the junction contained 26 bases not matched to a gene. CDR1 MNHNS and CDR2 SASEGT come from the germline V gene. The CDR3 region has the DNA TGTGCCAGCAGTGAATGGACCTTCTACATGGGACAGGGTAGGCGAGTGCCTCAGCCCCAGCATTTT. Translated, it gives CASSEWTFYMGQGRRVPQPQHF.

The chain couples TRBV25-1 to TRBJ1-2; D remains unclear. The CDR3 has 14 residues. V dropped 2 bases and J dropped 2 bases, with 9 bases sitting between them. Germline assignment: CDR1 MGHDK and CDR2 SYGVNS. The DNA for the CDR3 is TGTGCCAGCAGTGAACACGGACCAAACTATGGCTACACCTTC. Protein product: CASSEHGPNYGYTF.

The chain employs TRBV7-9 and TRBJ2-3; D gene unclear. CDR1 SEHNR and CDR2 FQNEAQ come from the germline V gene (reference sequence). The length of the CDR3 is 12 residues. V was clipped by 5 bases and J by 2 bases, with 5 bases between them. The DNA for the CDR3 is TGTGCCAGCAGCATCACCACAGATACGCAGTATTTT. Protein product: CASSITTDTQYF.

This clone appeared a few times. This rearrangement joins TRBV6-5 to TRBJ1-1; D possibly corresponds to TRBD1 (6 bases). The ends were cut back, 0 bases at V and 4 bases at J, with 9 bases in the middle. CDR1 is MNHEY and CDR2 is SVGAGI in the germline V gene. The CDR3 extends over 14 amino acids. The chain's CDR3 is CASSYSQGSTEAFF. As DNA, the CDR3 is TGTGCCAGCAGTTACTCCCAGGGGAGCACTGAAGCTTTCTTT.